A single sample is the source of the 17 T cell receptor beta chains below, sequenced in a study of OX40 agonist ivuxolimab in advanced cancers. Sequenced by immunoSEQ multiplex PCR; TCRdb stores in-frame clones only, minus some. The repertoire holds around 51,000 clones, with around 77% as singletons. The material was CD4+ or CD8+ T cells sorted from blood, obtained in a trial of the OX40 agonist ivuxolimab. All receptors come from an adult with an advanced solid tumor such as melanoma, head and neck, liver or kidney cancer.

This chain joins TRBV11-2 and TRBJ2-5, with TRBD2 identical over 9 bases. The last part of the DNA fits TRBJ2-7 better; the J call may be wrong. CDR1 is SGHAT, CDR2 FQNNGV, per germline. This CDR3 comprises 16 residues. The CDR3 coding sequence is TGTGCCAGCAGCCGGGGGCAAGCGGGAGGACTCTACGAGCAGTACTTC. This gives the protein CASSRGQAGGLYEQYF.

This chain connects TRBV6-1 to TRBJ1-4; tentatively, D is TRBD1 (5 bases). Trimming shortened V by 9 bases and J by 7 bases, and 18 bases separated the two germline ends. The CDR3 sequence is 14 residues long. Germline CDR1 reads MNHNS; CDR2 reads SASEGT. The CDR3 coding sequence is TGTGCCAGGGGTGGGGCAGAGAGGGGTGAAAAACTGTTTTTT. It yields the protein CARGGAERGEKLFF.

V is TRBV5-4 and J is TRBJ1-1; D gene uncertain. The germline V gene has CDR1 SGHNT and CDR2 YYREEE (reference sequence). This CDR3 has 13 amino acids. V lost 1 base, J lost 5 bases, and 9 bases lay in between. Here the CDR3 DNA reads TGTGCCAGCAGCTTGCCCCAGAGGACTGAAGCTTTCTTT. Protein product: CASSLPQRTEAFF.

The CDR3 nucleotides are TGTGCCAGCAGTTTTTGGGGAACTGAAGCTTTCTTT. It specifies CASSFWGTEAFF. The chain links TRBV28 to TRBJ1-1; D is ambiguous. The V end lost 3 bases, the J end lost 5 bases, and 7 bases lay between the germline ends. The CDR3 has 12 amino acids. From germline, CDR1 is MDHEN and CDR2 SYDVKM.

In nucleotides, the CDR3 is TGTGCCAGCAGCTTGACTAGCGGGAGTCTCGAAGATACGCAGTATTTT. It specifies CASSLTSGSLEDTQYF. The chain uses TRBV7-9 and TRBJ2-3; 12 bases fit TRBD2. The CDR3 covers 16 residues. Germline V gene data show CDR1 as SEHNR and CDR2 as FQNEAQ (reference sequence). V shed 3 bases and J 5 bases; nucleotides not matched to a gene: 6.

The chain's CDR3 is CASSLSRGTEAFF. The CDR3 DNA sequence: TGCGCCAGCAGCTTGTCTCGGGGAACTGAAGCTTTCTTT. The chain recombines TRBV5-1 with TRBJ1-1; the D is unclear. The CDR3 extends over 13 amino acids. The V and J ends lost 1 base and 5 bases respectively, with 9 bases between them. The germline gives CDR1 SGHRS, CDR2 YFSETQ. Full variable domain (missing parts from reference TRBV5-1 and TRBJ1-1): KAGVTQTPRYLIKTRGQQVTLSCSPISGHRSVSWYQQTPGQGLQFLFEYFSETQRNKGNFPGRFSGRQFSNSRSEMNVSTLELGDSALYLCASSLSRGTEAFFGQGTRLTVV.

This clone was found a few times. The rearrangement joins TRBV19 to TRBJ1-5; the match to TRBD1 covers 9 bases. Germline CDR1 LNHDA, CDR2 SQIVND (reference sequence). V trimming: 3 bases; J trimming: 4 bases; junction bases outside the gene matches: 10. CDR3 length: 17 residues. DNA for the CDR3: TGTGCCAGTAGTATGGGGCTCTTTGGACAGGGGAATCAGCCCCAGCATTTT. It is translated as CASSMGLFGQGNQPQHF. Filled out from reference TRBV19 and TRBJ1-5, the complete variable domain reads DGGITQSPKYLFRKEGQNVTLSCEQNLNHDAMYWYRQDPGQGLRLIYYSQIVNDFQKGDIAEGYSVSREKKESFPLTVTSAQKNPTAFYLCASSMGLFGQGNQPQHFGDGTRLSIL.

V gene TRBV6-1 combines with J gene TRBJ1-1; TRBD1 might be the D (5 bases). CDR1 MNHNS and CDR2 SASEGT come from the germline V gene. Between the trimmed V and J ends, which lost 2 bases and 0 bases, there was a span of 13 bases. The CDR3 runs 16 residues. As DNA, the CDR3 is TGTGCCAGCAGTGAAAGGATCGGGGCCATGAACACTGAAGCTTTCTTT. Amino acids: CASSERIGAMNTEAFF.

This sequence joins TRBV5-6 and TRBJ2-7; D is uncertain. Per germline, CDR1 SGHDT and CDR2 YYEEEE. The CDR3 consists of 14 residues. V shed 4 bases and J shed 1 base, with 12 bases lying between them. The CDR3 region is CASSADSFSYEQYF. CDR3 sequence (DNA): TGTGCCAGCAGCGCAGACTCATTTTCCTACGAGCAGTACTTC.

The CDR3 protein is CASSVAAQGRDEQFF. CDR3 sequence (DNA): TGCGCCAGCAGCGTAGCAGCACAGGGGCGGGATGAGCAGTTCTTC. The chain has TRBV5-1 and TRBJ2-1; 7 bases line up with TRBD1. The CDR3 totals 15 residues. The V segment lost 4 bases and the J segment 8 bases; nucleotides outside the gene matches: 12. From germline, CDR1 is SGHRS and CDR2 YFSETQ.

J is TRBJ1-2 and V is TRBV5-1, with 9 bases matching TRBD1. This CDR3 is 16 amino acids long. The germline V gene has CDR1 SGHRS and CDR2 YFSETQ. V trimming: 2 bases; J trimming: 0 bases; junction bases outside the gene matches: 5. The CDR3 DNA reads as TGCGCCAGCAGCTTAAGGACAGGGGAAGCTAACTATGGCTACACCTTC. Its translation: CASSLRTGEANYGYTF.

The gene calls are TRBV28 and TRBJ2-1, with 14 bases fitting TRBD2. Germline V gene sequence: CDR1 MDHEN, CDR2 SYDVKM. This CDR3 is built from 19 residues. V gave up 3 bases and J gave up 6 bases; unmatched junction bases: 13. For the CDR3, the DNA is TGTGCCAGCAGTTTTCCCCCTATGACTAGCGGGAGGGTCGGCAATGAGCAGTTCTTC. Its translation is CASSFPPMTSGRVGNEQFF.

The chain carries TRBV27 and TRBJ2-7, with a tentative D call TRBD2 (6 bases). Trimming pared 4 bases from V and 0 bases from J, leaving 13 bases between. The germline CDR1 and CDR2 sequences are MNHEY and SMNVEV (reference sequence). This CDR3 has 15 amino acids. In DNA, the CDR3 is TGTGCCAGCAGTTCCAACGACGGGGGCTCCTACGAGCAGTACTTC. Protein sequence: CASSSNDGGSYEQYF.

J is TRBJ2-3 and V is TRBV10-3, with D possibly TRBD2 on 5 matching bases. Germline V CDR1 and CDR2: ENHRY, SYGVKD. The ends were cut back, 7 bases at V and 1 base at J, with 12 bases in the middle. There are 14 residues in the CDR3. The CDR3 nucleotides read TGTGCCATCAACCTAGGGAGAGGCACAGATACGCAGTATTTT. Translating it yields CAINLGRGTDTQYF.

This rearrangement joins TRBV19 to TRBJ1-2; no clear D gene. The CDR3 contains 15 residues. Germline-derived CDR1 and CDR2 are LNHDA and SQIVND (reference sequence). V lost 3 bases and J lost 2, with 13 bases in between. This CDR3 reads CASSIADPENYGYTF. The CDR3 DNA is TGTGCCAGTAGTATCGCTGACCCGGAAAACTATGGCTACACCTTC.

The V and J genes are TRBV10-3 and TRBJ2-6; possibly TRBD1 or TRBD2 for D (6 bases each). V was pared by 4 bases and J by 0 bases, with 13 bases between. This CDR3 region has 17 residues. From germline, CDR1 is ENHRY and CDR2 SYGVKD. CDR3 region: CAISVGGPSSGANVLTF. CDR3 nucleotides: TGTGCCATCAGTGTAGGGGGGCCGAGCTCTGGGGCCAACGTCCTGACTTTC.

The chain links TRBV28 to TRBJ2-7; 10 bases agree with TRBD1. After removal of 5 bases from V and 6 bases from J, the junction contained 4 bases not matched to a gene. This CDR3 comprises 13 residues. The V gene's germline CDR1 is MDHEN and CDR2 SYDVKM. For the CDR3, the DNA is TGTGCCAGCAGTAGACAGGGGGCCCGCGAGCAGTACTTC. It yields the protein CASSRQGAREQYF.